The 13 T cell receptor beta chains listed next were all sequenced from one sample in a study of control samples from healthy donors and cancer patients. The data were produced by immunoSEQ multiplex PCR, yet TCRdb's version contains in-frame clones alone and is incomplete. The table records fewer than 200,000 clones, just over 95% of them present only once. Sample: blood. The receptors were sampled from a woman aged 25 to 45 in good health.

The rearrangement joins TRBV28 to TRBJ2-7; TRBD2 agrees at 8 bases. CDR1 MDHEN and CDR2 SYDVKM come from the germline V gene. The CDR3 sequence is 14 residues long. V lost 3 bases to trimming and J lost 6 bases; unmatched junction nucleotides: 7. The CDR3 region is CASSFDSGGFEQYF. The CDR3 region has the DNA TGTGCCAGCAGTTTCGACAGCGGGGGATTCGAGCAGTACTTC.

V usage is TRBV27 and J usage is TRBJ2-7; D is ambiguous. Looked up from germline, CDR1 is MNHEY and CDR2 is SMNVEV (reference sequence). The CDR3 contains 14 residues. V was trimmed by 2 bases and J by 2 bases, leaving 10 bases between them. CDR3 loop: CASSLREPPYEQYF. The CDR3 coding sequence is TGTGCCAGCAGTTTAAGGGAACCCCCCTACGAGCAGTACTTC.

The chain has TRBV18 and TRBJ1-1, with TRBD1 as a possible D gene (6 bases). The V end was cut by 4 bases, the J end by 4 bases, with 10 bases between. The CDR3 sequence is 13 residues long. The germline CDR1 and CDR2 sequences are KGHSH and LQKENI. CDR3 loop: CASSRSQGTEAFF. The DNA of the CDR3 is TGTGCCAGCTCACGGTCACAGGGCACTGAAGCTTTCTTT.

The chain is built from TRBV28 and TRBJ1-1, with D unclear. The CDR3 loop spans 15 amino acids. Germline CDR1 and CDR2: MDHEN and SYDVKM. Trimming shortened V by 3 bases and J by 3 bases, and 14 bases separated the two germline ends. The CDR3 loop reads CASSFEGPGYTEAFF. Written as DNA, the CDR3 is TGTGCCAGCAGTTTCGAGGGCCCAGGATACACTGAAGCTTTCTTT.

This clone was counted between two and nine times. In the same sample, other DNA sequences code for this CDR3. The genes are TRBV19 and TRBJ2-1; TRBD2 matches 8 bases. With V trimmed by 9 bases and J by 0 bases, 1 base remained unmatched. Germline V gene sequence: CDR1 LNHDA, CDR2 SQIVND (reference sequence). This CDR3 has 13 residues. The CDR3 spells CASSGSSYNEQFF. The DNA for the CDR3 is TGTGCCAGCAGCGGGAGCTCCTACAATGAGCAGTTCTTC.

CDR3 in DNA: TGTGCCAGCAGCAAGGGGTTGGCAATGAACACTGAAGCTTTCTTT. It is translated as CASSKGLAMNTEAFF. The genes are TRBV7-6 and TRBJ1-1; maybe TRBD1 (5 bases). The V gene lost 5 bases and the J gene lost 0 bases, with 13 bases spanning the gap. In germline, CDR1 is SGHVS, CDR2 FNYEAQ. CDR3 length: 15 residues.

Here the CDR3 reads CASSVGETQYF. CDR3 DNA: TGTGCCAGCTCTGTAGGGGAGACCCAGTACTTC. The V gene is TRBV18, the J gene TRBJ2-5; D call uncertain. The CDR3 extends over 11 amino acids. Between the trimmed V and J ends, which lost 6 bases and 5 bases, there was a span of 7 bases. CDR1 is KGHSH, CDR2 LQKENI, per germline.

This rearrangement joins TRBV19 to TRBJ2-5; maybe TRBD2 (5 bases). CDR3 size: 15 residues. Germline V gene lookup returns CDR1 LNHDA and CDR2 SQIVND (reference sequence). The germline V and J ends were trimmed by 5 bases and 4 bases, with 17 bases remaining between them. The CDR3: CASSPRTDPPETQYF. CDR3 DNA: TGTGCCAGTAGTCCCCGGACTGACCCCCCAGAGACCCAGTACTTC.

The genes are TRBV6-1 and TRBJ1-5; D unresolved. Germline V lookup: CDR1 MNHNS, CDR2 SASEGT. Deletions cut 1 base from V and 9 bases from J, with 10 bases between. This CDR3 region has 13 residues. The CDR3 DNA reads TGTGCCAGCAGTGAAGACAGTCTGAGGCCCCAGCATTTT. Its protein product is CASSEDSLRPQHF.

The chain joins TRBV4-1 to TRBJ1-1, with D possibly matching TRBD1 (6 bases). CDR1 and CDR2 (germline): MGHRA, YSYEKL. The CDR3 extends over 14 amino acids. Trimming removed 8 bases at V and 1 base at J, with 14 bases between. CDR3 sequence: CASYGGRQNTEAFF. The CDR3 nucleotides read TGCGCCAGCTACGGGGGCCGCCAGAACACTGAAGCTTTCTTT.

The gene calls are TRBV4-1 and TRBJ2-2, with 8 bases aligning to TRBD1. With V trimmed by 0 bases and J by 1 base, 10 bases remained unmatched. Germline assignment: CDR1 MGHRA and CDR2 YSYEKL. This CDR3 is built from 19 residues. The CDR3 region has the DNA TGCGCCAGCAGCCAAGAGACGAACGCCGGGACAGGGAACACCGGGGAGCTGTTTTTT. Protein: CASSQETNAGTGNTGELFF.

The count of this clone is one. The V gene is TRBV25-1, the J gene TRBJ1-5; 7 positions match TRBD1. Germline CDR1 reads MGHDK; CDR2 reads SYGVNS. This CDR3 has 13 amino acids. With 4 bases clipped from V and 7 bases from J, the junction kept 4 bases outside the gene matches. CDR3 residues: CASSGRGIQPQHF. CDR3 coding DNA: TGTGCCAGCAGTGGCAGGGGGATCCAGCCCCAGCATTTT.

V gene TRBV20-1 combines with J gene TRBJ1-2; tentatively, D is TRBD1 (6 bases). Germline CDR1 DFQATT, CDR2 SNEGSKA (reference sequence). CDR3 length equals 14 residues. Trimming pared 3 bases from V and 5 bases from J, leaving 16 bases between. CDR3: CSASEQGRAYGYTF. The CDR3 region has the DNA TGCAGTGCTAGTGAGCAGGGGCGGGCGTATGGCTACACCTTC.